This T cell receptor beta chain was captured by sequencing in a study of T-cell reconstitution after alpha-beta-depleted transplantation in children. The TCRbeta library was prepared with unique molecular identifiers. TCRdb re-derived calls from the PCR reads in MiXCR, one entry per CDR3 protein. The sample shows about 640,000 distinct CDR3 sequences, 16% of them seen only once. This clonotype appeared a few times. This specimen was PBMCs from the stem cell graft donor, taken from the stem cell graft. This TCR came from a human donor who donated a stem cell graft to a child with acute myeloid leukemia.

CDR3 bases: TGTGCCAGCAGCTTATTAATGGGATTTGGGGCCAACGTCCTGACTTTC. Translation: CASSLLMGFGANVLTF. The chain employs TRBV7-2 and TRBJ2-6; D not certain. V gave up 2 bases and J gave up 3 bases, with 11 bases separating them. The germline V gene has CDR1 SGHTA and CDR2 FQGNSA. This CDR3 has 16 residues.